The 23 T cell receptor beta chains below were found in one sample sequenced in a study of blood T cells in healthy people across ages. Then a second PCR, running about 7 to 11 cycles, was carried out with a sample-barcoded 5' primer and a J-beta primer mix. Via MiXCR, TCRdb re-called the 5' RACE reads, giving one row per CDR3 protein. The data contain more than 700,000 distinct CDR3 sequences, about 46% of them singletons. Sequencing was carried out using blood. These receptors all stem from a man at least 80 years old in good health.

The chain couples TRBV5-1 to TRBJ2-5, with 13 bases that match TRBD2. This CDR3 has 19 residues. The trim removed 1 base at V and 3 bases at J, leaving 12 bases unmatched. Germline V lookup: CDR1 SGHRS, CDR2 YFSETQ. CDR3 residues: CASSLYGTSGNKEEETQYF. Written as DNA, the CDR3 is TGCGCCAGCAGCTTGTACGGGACTAGCGGGAATAAGGAGGAAGAGACCCAGTACTTC.

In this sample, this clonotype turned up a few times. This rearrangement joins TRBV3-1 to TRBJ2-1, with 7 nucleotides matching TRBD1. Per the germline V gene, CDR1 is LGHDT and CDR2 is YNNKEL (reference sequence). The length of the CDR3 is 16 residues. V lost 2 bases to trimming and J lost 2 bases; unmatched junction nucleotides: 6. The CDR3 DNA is TGTGCCAGCAGCCAACGTCCGGGACAGACCTACAATGAGCAGTTCTTC. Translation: CASSQRPGQTYNEQFF.

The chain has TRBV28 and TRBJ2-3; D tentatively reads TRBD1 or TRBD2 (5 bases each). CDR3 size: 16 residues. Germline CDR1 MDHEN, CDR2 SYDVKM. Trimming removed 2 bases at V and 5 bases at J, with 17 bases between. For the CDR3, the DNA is TGTGCCAGCAGTTTAAGGGCCTTCGGGGACCAAGATACGCAGTATTTT. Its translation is CASSLRAFGDQDTQYF.

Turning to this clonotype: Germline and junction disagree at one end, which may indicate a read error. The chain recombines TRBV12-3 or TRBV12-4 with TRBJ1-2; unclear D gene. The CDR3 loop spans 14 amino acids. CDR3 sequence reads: CASSVAGANYGYTF. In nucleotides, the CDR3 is TGTGCCAGCAGTGTAGCAGGAGCTAACTATGGCTACACCTTC.

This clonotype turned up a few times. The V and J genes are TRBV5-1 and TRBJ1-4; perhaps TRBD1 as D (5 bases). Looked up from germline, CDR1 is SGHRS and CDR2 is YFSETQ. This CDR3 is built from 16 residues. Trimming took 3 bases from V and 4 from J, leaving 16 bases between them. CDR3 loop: CASSSGTALINEKLFF. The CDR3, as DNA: TGCGCCAGCAGCTCTGGGACGGCTCTTATTAATGAAAAACTGTTTTTT. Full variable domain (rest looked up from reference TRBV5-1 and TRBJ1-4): KAGVTQTPRYLIKTRGQQVTLSCSPISGHRSVSWYQQTPGQGLQFLFEYFSETQRNKGNFPGRFSGRQFSNSRSEMNVSTLELGDSALYLCASSSGTALINEKLFFGSGTQLSVL.

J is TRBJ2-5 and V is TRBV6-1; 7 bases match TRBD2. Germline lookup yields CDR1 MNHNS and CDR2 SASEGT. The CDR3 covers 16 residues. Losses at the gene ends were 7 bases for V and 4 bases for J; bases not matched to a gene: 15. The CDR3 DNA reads TGTGCCAGCACTCGTAGGTGGGAGGGCCGGGGAGAGACCCAGTACTTC. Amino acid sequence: CASTRRWEGRGETQYF.

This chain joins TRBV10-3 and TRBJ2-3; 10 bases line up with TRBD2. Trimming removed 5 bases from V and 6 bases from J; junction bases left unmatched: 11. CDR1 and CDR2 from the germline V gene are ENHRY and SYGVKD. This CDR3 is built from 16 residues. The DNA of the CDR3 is TGTGCCATCAGTCAAACCCGGACTAGCGGAGCGGATACGCAGTATTTT. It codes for CAISQTRTSGADTQYF.

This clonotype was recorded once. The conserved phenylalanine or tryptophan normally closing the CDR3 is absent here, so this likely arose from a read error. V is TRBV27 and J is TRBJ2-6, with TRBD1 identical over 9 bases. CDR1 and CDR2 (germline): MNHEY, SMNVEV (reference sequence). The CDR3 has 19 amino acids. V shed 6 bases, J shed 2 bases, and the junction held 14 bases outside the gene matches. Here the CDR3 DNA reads TGTGCCAGCAGCCGAGTGATGGGACAGGGCAACCCTGGGGCCAACGTCCTGACTTTA. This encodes CASSRVMGQGNPGANVLTL.

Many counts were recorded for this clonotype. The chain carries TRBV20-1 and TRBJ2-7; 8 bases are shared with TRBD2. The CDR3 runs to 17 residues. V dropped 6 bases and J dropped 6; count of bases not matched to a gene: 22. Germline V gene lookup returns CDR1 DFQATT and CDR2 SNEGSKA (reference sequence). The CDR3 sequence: CSAVPSGRAAYFAEQYF. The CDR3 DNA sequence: TGCAGTGCCGTGCCTAGCGGGCGGGCCGCGTATTTCGCCGAGCAGTACTTC.

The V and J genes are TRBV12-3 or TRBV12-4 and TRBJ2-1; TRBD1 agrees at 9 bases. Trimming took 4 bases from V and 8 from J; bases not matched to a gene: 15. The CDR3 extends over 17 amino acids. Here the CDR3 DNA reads TGTGCCAGCAGTTCACGGACAGGGACAGGGACAGGAGATGAGCAGTTCTTC. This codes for CASSSRTGTGTGDEQFF.

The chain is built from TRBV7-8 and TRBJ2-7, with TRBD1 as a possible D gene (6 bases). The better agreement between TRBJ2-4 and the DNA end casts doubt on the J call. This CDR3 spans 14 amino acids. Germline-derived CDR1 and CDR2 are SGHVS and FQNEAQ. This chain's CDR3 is CASSTRGNGNIQYF. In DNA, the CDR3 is TGTGCCAGCAGCACCAGGGGTAATGGGAACATTCAGTACTTC.

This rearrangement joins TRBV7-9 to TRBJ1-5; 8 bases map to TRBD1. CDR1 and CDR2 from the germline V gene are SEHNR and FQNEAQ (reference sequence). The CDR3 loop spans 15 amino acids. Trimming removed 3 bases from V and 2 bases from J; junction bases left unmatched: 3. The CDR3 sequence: CASSLTGVGNQPQHF. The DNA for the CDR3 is TGTGCCAGCAGCTTGACAGGGGTGGGCAATCAGCCCCAGCATTTT.

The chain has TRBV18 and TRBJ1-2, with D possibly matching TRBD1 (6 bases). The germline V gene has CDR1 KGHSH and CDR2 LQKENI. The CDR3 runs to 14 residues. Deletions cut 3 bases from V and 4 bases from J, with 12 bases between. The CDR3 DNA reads TGTGCCAGCTCACCCTTGCGGGACATCTATGGCTACACCTTC. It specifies CASSPLRDIYGYTF.

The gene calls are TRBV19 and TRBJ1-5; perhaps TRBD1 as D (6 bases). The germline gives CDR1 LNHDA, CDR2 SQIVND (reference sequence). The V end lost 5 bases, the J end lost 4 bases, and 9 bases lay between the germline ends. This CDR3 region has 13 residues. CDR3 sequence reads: CASSDRRNQPQHF. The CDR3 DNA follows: TGTGCCAGTAGTGACAGGCGTAATCAGCCCCAGCATTTT.

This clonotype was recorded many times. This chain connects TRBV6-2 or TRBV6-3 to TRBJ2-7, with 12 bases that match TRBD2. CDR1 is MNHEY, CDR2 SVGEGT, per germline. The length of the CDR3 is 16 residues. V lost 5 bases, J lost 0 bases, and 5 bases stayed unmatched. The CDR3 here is CASSLTSGRTSYEQYF. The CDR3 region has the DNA TGTGCCAGCAGTCTCACTAGCGGGAGGACCTCCTACGAGCAGTACTTC.

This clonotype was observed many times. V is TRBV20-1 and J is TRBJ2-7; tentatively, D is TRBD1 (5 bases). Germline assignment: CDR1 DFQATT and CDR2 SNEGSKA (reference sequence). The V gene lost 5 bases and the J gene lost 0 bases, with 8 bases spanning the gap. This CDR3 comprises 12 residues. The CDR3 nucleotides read TGCAGTGCTCTAGGGGACTCCTACGAGCAGTACTTC. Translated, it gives CSALGDSYEQYF.

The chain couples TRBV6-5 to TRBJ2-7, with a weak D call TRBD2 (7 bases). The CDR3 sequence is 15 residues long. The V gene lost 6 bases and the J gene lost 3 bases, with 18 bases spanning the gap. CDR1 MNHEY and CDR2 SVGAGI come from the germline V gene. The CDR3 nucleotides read TGTGCCAGCAGCACCCCCAGGGGACTACGCTACGAGCAGTACTTC. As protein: CASSTPRGLRYEQYF.

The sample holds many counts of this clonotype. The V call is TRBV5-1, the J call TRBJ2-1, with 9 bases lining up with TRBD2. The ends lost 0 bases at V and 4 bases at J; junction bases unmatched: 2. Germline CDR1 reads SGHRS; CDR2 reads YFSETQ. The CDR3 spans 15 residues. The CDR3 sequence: CASSLVTSGYNEQFF. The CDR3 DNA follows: TGCGCCAGCAGCTTGGTAACTAGCGGGTACAATGAGCAGTTCTTC.

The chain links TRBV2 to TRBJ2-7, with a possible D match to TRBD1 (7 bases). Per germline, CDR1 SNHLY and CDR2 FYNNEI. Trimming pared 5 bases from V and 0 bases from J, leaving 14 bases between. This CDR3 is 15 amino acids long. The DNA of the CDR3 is TGTGCCAGCAGTACCAGGGGGGCCGACTCCTACGAGCAGTACTTC. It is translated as CASSTRGADSYEQYF.

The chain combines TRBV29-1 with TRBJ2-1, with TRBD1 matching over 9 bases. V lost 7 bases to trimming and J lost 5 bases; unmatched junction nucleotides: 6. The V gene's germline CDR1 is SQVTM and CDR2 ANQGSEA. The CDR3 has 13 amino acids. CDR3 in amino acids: CSGTQGANNEQFF. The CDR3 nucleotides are TGCAGCGGCACACAGGGGGCAAACAATGAGCAGTTCTTC.

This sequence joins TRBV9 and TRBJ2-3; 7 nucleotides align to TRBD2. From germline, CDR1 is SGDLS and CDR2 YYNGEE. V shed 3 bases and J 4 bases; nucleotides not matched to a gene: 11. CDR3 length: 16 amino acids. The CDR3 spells CASSETSRTPPDTQYF. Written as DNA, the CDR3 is TGTGCCAGCAGCGAGACTAGCAGAACTCCCCCAGATACGCAGTATTTT.

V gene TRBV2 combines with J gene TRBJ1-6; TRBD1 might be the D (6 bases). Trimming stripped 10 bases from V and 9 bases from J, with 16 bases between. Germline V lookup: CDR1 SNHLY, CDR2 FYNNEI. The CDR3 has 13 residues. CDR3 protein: CATNGQRSSPLHF. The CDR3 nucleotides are TGTGCCACAAATGGACAGCGTAGTTCACCCCTCCACTTT. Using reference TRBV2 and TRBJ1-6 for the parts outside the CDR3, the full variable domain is EPEVTQTPSHQVTQMGQEVILRCVPISNHLYFYWYRQILGQKVEFLVSFYNNEISEKSEIFDDQFSVERPDGSNFTLKIRSTKLEDSAMYFCATNGQRSSPLHFGNGTRLTVT.

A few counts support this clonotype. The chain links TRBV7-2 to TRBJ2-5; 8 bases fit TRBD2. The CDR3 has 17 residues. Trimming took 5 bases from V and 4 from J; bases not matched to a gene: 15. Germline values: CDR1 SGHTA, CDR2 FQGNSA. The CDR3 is CASSQSRGGAGSETQYF. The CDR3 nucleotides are TGTGCCAGCAGCCAAAGTCGGGGGGGGGCAGGTTCAGAGACCCAGTACTTC.